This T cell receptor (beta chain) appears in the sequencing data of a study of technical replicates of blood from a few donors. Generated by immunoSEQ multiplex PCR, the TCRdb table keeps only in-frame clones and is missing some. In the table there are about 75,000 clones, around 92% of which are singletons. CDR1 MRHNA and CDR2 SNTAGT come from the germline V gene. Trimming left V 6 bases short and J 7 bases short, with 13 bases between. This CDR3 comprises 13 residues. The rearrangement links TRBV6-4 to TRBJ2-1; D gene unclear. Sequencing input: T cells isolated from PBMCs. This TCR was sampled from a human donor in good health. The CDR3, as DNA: TGTGCCAGCAGCGAAACCCCGGGTAATGAGCAGTTCTTC. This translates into CASSETPGNEQFF.